Following are 3 T cell receptor beta chains from one sample sequenced in a study of blood T cell repertoires in COVID-19. Clones were read by immunoSEQ multiplex PCR, and TCRdb kept only the in-frame ones, dropping some. This table holds about 350,000 clones, roughly 89% found once. The sequenced material came from peripheral blood. These receptors came from an older woman with COVID-19, enrolled during active disease.

V gene TRBV27 combines with J gene TRBJ1-3; D is possibly TRBD1 (5 bases). CDR3 length equals 17 residues. Trimming removed 1 base at V and 0 bases at J, with 13 bases between. Germline CDR1 is MNHEY and CDR2 is SMNVEV (reference sequence). The CDR3: CASSLWRSQVSGNTIYF. DNA of the CDR3: TGTGCCAGCAGTTTATGGAGATCACAGGTCTCTGGAAACACCATATATTTT.

This clone appeared once. CDR3 nucleotide sequence: TGTGCCAGCAGCTTATTCGGTACGGCTAATGAAAAACTGTTTTTT. As protein: CASSLFGTANEKLFF. This sequence joins TRBV7-9 and TRBJ1-4; D is ambiguous. Looked up from germline, CDR1 is SEHNR and CDR2 is FQNEAQ (reference sequence). V lost 2 bases and J 3 bases, leaving 10 bases between the germline ends. The CDR3 has 15 residues.

This clone has only a few counts. V and J are TRBV5-1 and TRBJ2-2; D remains unclear. V was shortened by 0 bases and J by 0 bases, with 12 bases between the two germline ends. This CDR3 is 17 amino acids long. Germline CDR1 is SGHRS and CDR2 is YFSETQ. CDR3 DNA sequence: TGCGCCAGCAGCTTGGGACCGTCACAGTCGAACACCGGGGAGCTGTTTTTT. This encodes CASSLGPSQSNTGELFF. The whole variable domain, remainder taken from reference TRBV5-1 and TRBJ2-2, is KAGVTQTPRYLIKTRGQQVTLSCSPISGHRSVSWYQQTPGQGLQFLFEYFSETQRNKGNFPGRFSGRQFSNSRSEMNVSTLELGDSALYLCASSLGPSQSNTGELFFGEGSRLTVL.